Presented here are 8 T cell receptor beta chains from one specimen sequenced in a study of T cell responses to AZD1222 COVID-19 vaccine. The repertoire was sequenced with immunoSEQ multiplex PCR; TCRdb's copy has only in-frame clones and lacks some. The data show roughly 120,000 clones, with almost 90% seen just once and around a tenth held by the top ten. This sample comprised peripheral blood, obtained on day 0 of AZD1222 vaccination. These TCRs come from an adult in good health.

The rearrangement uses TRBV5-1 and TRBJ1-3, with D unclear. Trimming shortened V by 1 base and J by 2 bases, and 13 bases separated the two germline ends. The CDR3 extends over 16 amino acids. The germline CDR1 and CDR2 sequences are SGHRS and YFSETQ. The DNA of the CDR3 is TGCGCCAGCAGCTTGATAAACTTGGGGACTGGAAACACCATATATTTT. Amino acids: CASSLINLGTGNTIYF. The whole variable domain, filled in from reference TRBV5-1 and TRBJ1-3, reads KAGVTQTPRYLIKTRGQQVTLSCSPISGHRSVSWYQQTPGQGLQFLFEYFSETQRNKGNFPGRFSGRQFSNSRSEMNVSTLELGDSALYLCASSLINLGTGNTIYFGEGSWLTVV.

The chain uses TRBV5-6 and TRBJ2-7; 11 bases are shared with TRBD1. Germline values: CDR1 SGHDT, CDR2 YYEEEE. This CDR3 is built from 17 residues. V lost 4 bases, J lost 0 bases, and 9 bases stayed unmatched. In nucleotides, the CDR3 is TGTGCCAGCAGCATCTGGACAGGGGGCGTAAGCTCCTACGAGCAGTACTTC. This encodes CASSIWTGGVSSYEQYF.

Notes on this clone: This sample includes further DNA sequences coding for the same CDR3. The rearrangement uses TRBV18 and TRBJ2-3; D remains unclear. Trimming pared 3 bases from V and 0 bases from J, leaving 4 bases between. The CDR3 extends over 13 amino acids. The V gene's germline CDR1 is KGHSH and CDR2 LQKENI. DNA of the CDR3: TGTGCCAGCTCACCCCCTAGCACAGATACGCAGTATTTT. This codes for CASSPPSTDTQYF.

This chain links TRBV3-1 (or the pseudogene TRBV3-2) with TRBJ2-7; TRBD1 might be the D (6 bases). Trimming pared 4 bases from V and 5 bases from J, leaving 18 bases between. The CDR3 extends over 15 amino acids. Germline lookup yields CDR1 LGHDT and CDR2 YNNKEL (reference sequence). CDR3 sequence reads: CASSRAAGVRNEQYF. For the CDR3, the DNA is TGTGCCAGCAGCCGCGCGGCAGGGGTGAGGAACGAGCAGTACTTC.

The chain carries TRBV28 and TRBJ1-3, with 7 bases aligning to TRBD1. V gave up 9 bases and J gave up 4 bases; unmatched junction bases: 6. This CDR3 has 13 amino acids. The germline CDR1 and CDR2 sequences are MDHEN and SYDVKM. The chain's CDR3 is CASDTGVGNTIYF. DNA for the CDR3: TGTGCCAGTGATACAGGGGTCGGAAACACCATATATTTT.

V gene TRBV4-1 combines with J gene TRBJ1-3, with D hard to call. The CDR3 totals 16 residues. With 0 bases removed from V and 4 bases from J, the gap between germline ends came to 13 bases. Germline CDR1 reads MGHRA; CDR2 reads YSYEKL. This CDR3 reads CASSQEVRTLGNTIYF. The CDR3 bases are TGCGCCAGCAGCCAAGAGGTCAGAACGCTGGGAAACACCATATATTTT.

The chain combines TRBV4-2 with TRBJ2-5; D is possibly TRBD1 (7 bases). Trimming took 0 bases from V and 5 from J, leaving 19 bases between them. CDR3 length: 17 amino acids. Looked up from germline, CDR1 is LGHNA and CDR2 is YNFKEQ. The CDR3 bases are TGTGCCAGCAGCCAAGACAGGGGGGCTAGCCGAGTGGAGACCCAGTACTTC. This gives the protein CASSQDRGASRVETQYF.

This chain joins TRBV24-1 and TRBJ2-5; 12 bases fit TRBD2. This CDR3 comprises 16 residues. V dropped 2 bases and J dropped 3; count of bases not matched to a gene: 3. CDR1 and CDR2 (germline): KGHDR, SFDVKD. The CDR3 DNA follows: TGTGCCACCAGTGATTCACTAGCGGGAGGTAAAGAGACCCAGTACTTC. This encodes CATSDSLAGGKETQYF.